The T cell receptor (beta chain) described here comes from a study of long-term antiretroviral therapy in people with HIV. General study findings and limits: Therapy changes, viral resistance and ART adherence were not documented in the available data. Across all time points, the repertoire was dominated by clones that expanded before ART. Transplant-donor-level diversity was not reached after ART, though diversity increased.

immunoSEQ v3.0 was run at survey level. Assay: immunoSEQ multiplex PCR; the TCRdb copy retains only in-frame clones and omits some. The sample contains under 30,000 clones, roughly 94% of which appear only once. Concerning this clone: Its target is not known.

Per donor, a minimum of one pre-ART and a minimum of two post-ART PBMC samples were available. Per germline, CDR1 SQVTM and CDR2 ANQGSEA. The germline V and J ends were trimmed by 4 bases and 0 bases, with 4 bases remaining between them. This CDR3 has 12 residues. The sequenced sample was unsorted PBMCs, obtained about 4.7 years after starting antiretroviral therapy. The origin of this receptor is a woman in her forties or fifties with HIV. The V call is TRBV29-1, the J call TRBJ1-5, with D unresolved. The CDR3 coding sequence is TGCAGCGTTGGAGGTAGCAATCAGCCCCAGCATTTT. Amino acids: CSVGGSNQPQHF.